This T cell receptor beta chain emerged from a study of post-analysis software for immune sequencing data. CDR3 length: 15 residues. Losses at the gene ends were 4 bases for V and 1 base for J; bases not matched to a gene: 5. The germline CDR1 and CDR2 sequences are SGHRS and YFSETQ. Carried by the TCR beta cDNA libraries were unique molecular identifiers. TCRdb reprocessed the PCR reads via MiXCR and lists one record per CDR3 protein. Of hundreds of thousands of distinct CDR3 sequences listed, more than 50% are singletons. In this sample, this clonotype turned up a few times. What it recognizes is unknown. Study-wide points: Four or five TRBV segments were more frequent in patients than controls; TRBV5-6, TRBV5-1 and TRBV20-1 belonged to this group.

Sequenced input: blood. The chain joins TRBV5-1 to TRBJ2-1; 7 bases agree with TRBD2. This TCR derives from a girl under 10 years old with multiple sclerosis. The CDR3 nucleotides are TGCGCCAGCAGCGTGGGAGGGTTTTCCTACAATGAGCAGTTCTTC. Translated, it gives CASSVGGFSYNEQFF. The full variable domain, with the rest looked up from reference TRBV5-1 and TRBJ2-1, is KAGVTQTPRYLIKTRGQQVTLSCSPISGHRSVSWYQQTPGQGLQFLFEYFSETQRNKGNFPGRFSGRQFSNSRSEMNVSTLELGDSALYLCASSVGGFSYNEQFFGPGTRLTVL.